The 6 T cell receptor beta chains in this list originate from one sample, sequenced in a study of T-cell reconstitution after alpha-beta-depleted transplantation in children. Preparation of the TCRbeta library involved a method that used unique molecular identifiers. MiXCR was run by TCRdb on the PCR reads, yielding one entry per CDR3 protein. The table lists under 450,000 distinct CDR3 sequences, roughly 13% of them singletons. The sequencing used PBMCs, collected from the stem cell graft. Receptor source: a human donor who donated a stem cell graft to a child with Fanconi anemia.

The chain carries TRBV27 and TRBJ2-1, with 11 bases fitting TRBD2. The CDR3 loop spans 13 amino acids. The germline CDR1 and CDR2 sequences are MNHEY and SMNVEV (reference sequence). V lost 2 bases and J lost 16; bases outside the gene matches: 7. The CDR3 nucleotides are TGTGCCAGCAGTTTACGGACTAGCGGGTACATTTTCTTC. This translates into CASSLRTSGYIFF.

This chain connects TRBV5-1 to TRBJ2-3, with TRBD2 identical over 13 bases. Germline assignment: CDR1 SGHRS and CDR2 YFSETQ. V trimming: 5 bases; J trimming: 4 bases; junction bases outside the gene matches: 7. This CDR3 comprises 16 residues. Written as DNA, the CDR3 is TGCGCCAGCAGTCTTGGGACTAGCGGGGATGCAGATACGCAGTATTTT. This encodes CASSLGTSGDADTQYF.

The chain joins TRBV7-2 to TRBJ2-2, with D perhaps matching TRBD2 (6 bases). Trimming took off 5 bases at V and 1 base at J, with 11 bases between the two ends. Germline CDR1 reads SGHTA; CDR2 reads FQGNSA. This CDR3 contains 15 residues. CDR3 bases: TGTGCCAGCAGCCCTGCGGGATTGAACACCGGGGAGCTGTTTTTT. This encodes CASSPAGLNTGELFF.

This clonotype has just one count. The CDR3 DNA reads as TGTGCCAGTAGTATCCGGGACACTCATTCACCCCTCCACTTT. Protein sequence: CASSIRDTHSPLHF. The genes are TRBV19 and TRBJ1-6; TRBD1 is a possible D gene (6 bases). V dropped 3 bases and J dropped 8 bases, with 11 bases sitting between them. Germline V gene sequence: CDR1 LNHDA, CDR2 SQIVND (reference sequence). The CDR3 covers 14 residues.

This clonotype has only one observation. CDR3 sequence reads: CASSTRTETDTQYF. The DNA of the CDR3 is TGTGCCAGCAGCACTCGGACTGAAACAGATACGCAGTATTTT. V and J are TRBV13 and TRBJ2-3; a possible D gene is TRBD2 (5 bases). Germline-derived CDR1 and CDR2 are PRHDT and FYEKMQ (reference sequence). The CDR3 totals 14 residues. Trimming pared 5 bases from V and 3 bases from J, leaving 12 bases between.

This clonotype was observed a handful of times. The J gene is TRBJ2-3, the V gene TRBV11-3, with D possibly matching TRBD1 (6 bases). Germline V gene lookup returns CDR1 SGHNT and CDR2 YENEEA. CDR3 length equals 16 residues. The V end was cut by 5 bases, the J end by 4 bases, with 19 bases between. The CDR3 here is CASSPGTYQGADTQYF. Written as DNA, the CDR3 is TGTGCCAGCAGCCCAGGGACATATCAAGGGGCAGATACGCAGTATTTT. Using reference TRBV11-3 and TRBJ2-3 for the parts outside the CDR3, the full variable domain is EAGVVQSPRYKIIEKKQPVAFWCNPISGHNTLYWYLQNLGQGPELLIRYENEEAVDDSQLPKDRFSAERLKGVDSTLKIQPAELGDSAVYLCASSPGTYQGADTQYFGPGTRLTVL.